The 10 T cell receptor beta chains presented below share a single source sample, sequenced in a study of T-cell reconstitution after alpha-beta-depleted transplantation in children. This sample's TCRbeta library carried unique molecular identifier barcodes. TCRdb reprocessed the PCR reads via MiXCR and lists one record per CDR3 protein. The table records about 490,000 distinct CDR3 sequences, roughly a tenth of them present only once. The sample was PBMCs, taken before TCRalphabeta/CD19-depleted stem cell transplant. These receptors originate from a child under 10 years old with inherited bone marrow failure, due to receive a stem cell transplant.

Many counts were recorded for this clonotype. The chain joins TRBV28 to TRBJ2-7; D tentatively reads TRBD1 or TRBD2 (6 bases each). V shed 10 bases and J shed 5 bases, with 15 bases lying between them. Germline lookup yields CDR1 MDHEN and CDR2 SYDVKM. This CDR3 region has 12 residues. CDR3 sequence reads: CAIGRGGDEQYF. DNA for the CDR3: TGTGCCATTGGCAGGGGAGGCGACGAGCAGTACTTC.

This clonotype was seen many times. This chain uses TRBV5-1 with TRBJ1-1, with a tentative D call TRBD1 (6 bases). Trimming removed 0 bases at V and 4 bases at J, with 13 bases between. Germline V gene data show CDR1 as SGHRS and CDR2 as YFSETQ. The CDR3 is made up of 15 amino acids. This CDR3 is CASSLDPGQSTEAFF. In DNA, the CDR3 is TGCGCCAGCAGCTTGGACCCCGGACAGTCCACTGAAGCTTTCTTT. The full variable domain, its missing parts supplied by reference TRBV5-1 and TRBJ1-1, is KAGVTQTPRYLIKTRGQQVTLSCSPISGHRSVSWYQQTPGQGLQFLFEYFSETQRNKGNFPGRFSGRQFSNSRSEMNVSTLELGDSALYLCASSLDPGQSTEAFFGQGTRLTVV.

This clonotype was counted ten times or more. The gene calls are TRBV27 and TRBJ2-7; D is perhaps TRBD1 (6 bases). The ends were cut back, 2 bases at V and 0 bases at J, with 14 bases in the middle. Germline CDR1 is MNHEY and CDR2 is SMNVEV (reference sequence). CDR3 length: 16 amino acids. This chain's CDR3 is CASSLIGQQGSYEQYF. As DNA, the CDR3 is TGTGCCAGCAGTTTAATTGGACAGCAAGGCTCCTACGAGCAGTACTTC.

This clonotype occurred many times. V is TRBV4-2 and J is TRBJ2-7, with a tentative D call TRBD2 (6 bases). CDR1 is LGHNA and CDR2 is YNFKEQ in the germline V gene. V gave up 0 bases and J gave up 1 base, with 13 bases separating them. This CDR3 spans 16 amino acids. The CDR3 reads CASSQDGGRTSYEQYF. The CDR3, as DNA: TGTGCCAGCAGCCAAGACGGTGGGAGGACTTCCTACGAGCAGTACTTC.

This clonotype has a count of ten or more. CDR3 in amino acids: CATRRGDRDNEQFF. Written as DNA, the CDR3 is TGTGCCACCCGAAGGGGGGACAGGGACAATGAGCAGTTCTTC. The chain is built from TRBV24-1 and TRBJ2-1, with 9 positions matching TRBD1. Trimming at V came to 9 bases and at J to 5 bases, leaving 7 bases not matched to a gene. Germline V gene lookup returns CDR1 KGHDR and CDR2 SFDVKD. The CDR3 length is 14 residues.

This clonotype was observed at least ten times. The V gene is TRBV5-1, the J gene TRBJ2-3; TRBD1 matches at 7 bases. V shed 2 bases, J shed 3 bases, and the junction held 3 bases outside the gene matches. Per the germline V gene, CDR1 is SGHRS and CDR2 is YFSETQ. This CDR3 region has 14 residues. DNA for the CDR3: TGCGCCAGCAGCTTTCAGGGGGAGACAGATACGCAGTATTTT. Its translation is CASSFQGETDTQYF.

The J gene is TRBJ2-2, the V gene TRBV5-1; D is uncertain. Trimming removed 4 bases at V and 4 bases at J, with 8 bases between. CDR3 size: 13 residues. From germline, CDR1 is SGHRS and CDR2 YFSETQ. CDR3 nucleotide sequence: TGCGCCAGCAGCAAGGAGTCCACCGGGGAGCTGTTTTTT. Protein product: CASSKESTGELFF.

This clonotype was counted many times. The rearrangement joins TRBV6-1 to TRBJ2-7, with 7 bases identical to TRBD2. J was trimmed by 3 bases and V by 6 bases; bases with no gene match: 11. Per the germline V gene, CDR1 is MNHNS and CDR2 is SASEGT. The CDR3 runs to 15 residues. CDR3 residues: CASSLYLADLYEQYF. CDR3 DNA sequence: TGTGCCAGCAGCCTCTATCTAGCGGATCTCTACGAGCAGTACTTC.

The sample holds many counts of this clonotype. The chain has TRBV27 and TRBJ2-2; D is unresolved. The CDR3 contains 13 residues. V lost 5 bases and J lost 6, with 10 bases in between. From germline, CDR1 is MNHEY and CDR2 SMNVEV (reference sequence). The chain's CDR3 is CASSPVFAGELFF. In nucleotides, the CDR3 is TGTGCCAGCAGTCCGGTTTTTGCCGGGGAGCTGTTTTTT.

This clonotype was counted many times. The rearrangement links TRBV20-1 to TRBJ2-1, with unresolved D. V lost 0 bases and J 6 bases, leaving 12 bases between the germline ends. The germline gives CDR1 DFQATT, CDR2 SNEGSKA (reference sequence). This CDR3 has 14 amino acids. The CDR3 sequence: CSARDSSSPNEQFF. For the CDR3, the DNA is TGCAGTGCTAGAGATTCTAGTAGTCCCAATGAGCAGTTCTTC.